These 16 T cell receptor beta chains were sequenced from one sample in a study of shared clonotypes between healthy human individuals. Clones were sequenced by immunoSEQ multiplex PCR, and TCRdb holds only the in-frame ones, with some missing. The data show over a million clones, with roughly 74% seen just once and approximately 0.5% held by the top ten. Sequenced material: memory CD4+ T cells from PBMCs. Subset denoted: CD45RA-negative fraction. These receptor sequences come from a man aged 18-30 years in good health. Some clones in this sample may be carry-over from other donors' samples.

This chain joins TRBV6-6 and TRBJ2-1; D unresolved. V was trimmed by 2 bases and J by 7 bases, leaving 15 bases between them. The CDR3 runs 15 residues. Germline values: CDR1 MNHNY, CDR2 SVGAGI (reference sequence). CDR3 sequence: CASSYGSPLGNEQFF. The CDR3 nucleotides read TGTGCCAGCAGTTACGGCTCCCCGCTGGGGAATGAGCAGTTCTTC.

The CDR3 bases are TGCAGCGGGGGCAGACAGGGGGCATATACGCAGTATTTT. Translation: CSGGRQGAYTQYF. This chain joins TRBV29-1 and TRBJ2-3, with 10 bases aligning to TRBD1. This CDR3 contains 13 residues. V lost 7 bases to trimming and J lost 7 bases; unmatched junction nucleotides: 8. Germline V lookup: CDR1 SQVTM, CDR2 ANQGSEA.

This chain connects TRBV19 to TRBJ1-5, with no clear D. CDR3 length: 14 amino acids. Germline V lookup: CDR1 LNHDA, CDR2 SQIVND (reference sequence). V dropped 2 bases and J dropped 5 bases, with 10 bases sitting between them. The CDR3 coding sequence is TGTGCCAGTAGTATATCCAGAGCCTATCAGCCCCAGCATTTT. Protein: CASSISRAYQPQHF.

V and J are TRBV7-2 and TRBJ2-3; 11 bases are a match to TRBD2. V lost 3 bases, J lost 2 bases, and 10 bases stayed unmatched. The CDR3 is 18 amino acids. Germline lookup yields CDR1 SGHTA and CDR2 FQGNSA. This CDR3 reads CASSFQTIAGGFTDTQYF. Written as DNA, the CDR3 is TGTGCCAGCAGCTTCCAGACTATAGCGGGAGGGTTCACAGATACGCAGTATTTT.

This clone was counted once. The V call is TRBV9, the J call TRBJ1-2; weak D call: TRBD1 (6 bases). The CDR3 runs to 18 residues. V was clipped by 0 bases and J by 2 bases, with 20 bases between them. Germline lookup yields CDR1 SGDLS and CDR2 YYNGEE. The CDR3 spells CASSVGEDSPEVNYGYTF. In DNA, the CDR3 is TGTGCCAGCAGCGTAGGCGAGGACAGCCCTGAAGTGAACTATGGCTACACCTTC.

The chain employs TRBV5-1 and TRBJ2-6; D unclear. The CDR3 sequence is 14 residues long. Germline V gene data show CDR1 as SGHRS and CDR2 as YFSETQ. V was shortened by 3 bases and J by 6 bases, with 10 bases between the two germline ends. The DNA of the CDR3 is TGCGCCAGCAGCTCAACGCGGCAGGCCAACGTCCTGACTTTC. As protein: CASSSTRQANVLTF.

V gene TRBV9 combines with J gene TRBJ1-1; D unclear. Germline assignment: CDR1 SGDLS and CDR2 YYNGEE. The CDR3 sequence is 14 residues long. The germline V and J ends were trimmed by 0 bases and 4 bases, with 10 bases remaining between them. CDR3 protein: CASSVVSGGTEAFF. CDR3 nucleotide sequence: TGTGCCAGCAGCGTAGTTTCAGGCGGCACTGAAGCTTTCTTT.

This clone appeared a few times. This rearrangement joins TRBV5-4 to TRBJ2-7; 8 bases are shared with TRBD2. V shed 4 bases and J 3 bases; nucleotides not matched to a gene: 9. Looked up from germline, CDR1 is SGHNT and CDR2 is YYREEE (reference sequence). The length of the CDR3 is 15 residues. Here the CDR3 reads CASSPSGSSYYEQYF. The CDR3 DNA reads TGTGCCAGCAGCCCCAGCGGGAGCTCCTACTACGAGCAGTACTTC.

About this clone itself: A much larger clonotype is one base distant, so this may be a read error. Other DNA variants within this sample encode the same CDR3. The chain employs TRBV6-5 and TRBJ2-2; TRBD2 is a possible D gene (6 bases). This CDR3 contains 14 residues. Germline values: CDR1 MNHEY, CDR2 SVGAGI. The CDR3 reads CASSYSRGTGELFF. CDR3 in DNA: TGTGCCAGTAGTTACTCGCGGGGCACCGGGGAGCTGTTTTTT.

The V gene is TRBV10-3, the J gene TRBJ2-1; 9 positions match TRBD2. There are 17 residues in the CDR3. V lost 2 bases and J lost 2; bases outside the gene matches: 7. CDR1 is ENHRY, CDR2 SYGVKD, per germline. Here the CDR3 reads CAISEPRASGAYNEQFF. Written as DNA, the CDR3 is TGTGCCATCAGTGAGCCCAGGGCTAGCGGGGCCTACAATGAGCAGTTCTTC.

This clone was counted a few times. The chain carries TRBV5-1 and TRBJ2-2; D could derive from TRBD1 or TRBD2 (5 bases each). This CDR3 spans 17 amino acids. Germline lookup yields CDR1 SGHRS and CDR2 YFSETQ. The V gene lost 0 bases and the J gene lost 7 bases, with 19 bases spanning the gap. The CDR3 coding sequence is TGCGCCAGCAGCTTGGCCCTGGCAGGGCTACGGGGCGGGGAGCTGTTTTTT. This gives the protein CASSLALAGLRGGELFF.

This chain joins TRBV2 and TRBJ2-5; D is perhaps TRBD1 or TRBD2 (5 bases each). Deletions cut 2 bases from V and 9 bases from J, with 13 bases between. The CDR3 extends over 13 amino acids. CDR1 SNHLY and CDR2 FYNNEI come from the germline V gene. CDR3: CASSESGRGPQYF. CDR3 coding DNA: TGTGCCAGCAGTGAAAGCGGCCGGGGCCCCCAGTACTTC.

The rearrangement joins TRBV6-6 to TRBJ1-5; 8 bases are a match to TRBD1. The ends lost 6 bases at V and 7 bases at J; junction bases unmatched: 5. There are 13 residues in the CDR3. Looked up from germline, CDR1 is MNHNY and CDR2 is SVGAGI (reference sequence). CDR3 region: CASSSTGGQPQHF. Here the CDR3 DNA reads TGTGCCAGCAGCTCCACAGGGGGGCAGCCCCAGCATTTT.

This clone was seen just once. V usage is TRBV7-9 and J usage is TRBJ1-1; 8 bases fit TRBD1. Unmatched junction bases numbered 6, after V lost 4 bases and J lost 2 bases. Germline CDR1 and CDR2: SEHNR and FQNEAQ (reference sequence). The CDR3 totals 15 residues. The CDR3 protein is CASSSGQGLNTEAFF. CDR3 bases: TGTGCCAGCAGCTCCGGACAGGGCCTAAACACTGAAGCTTTCTTT.

V usage is TRBV21-1 and J usage is TRBJ1-1; the D call of TRBD1 is as the table states it, not checked on the DNA. TRBV21-1 is deemed a pseudogene. The length of the CDR3 is 13 residues. The CDR3: CASSKATGVEAFF. As DNA, the CDR3 is TGTGCCAGCAGCAAGGCCACAGGGGTTGAAGCTTTCTTT.

The chain carries TRBV14 and TRBJ2-1; weak D call: TRBD2 (6 bases). Germline-derived CDR1 and CDR2 are SGHDN and FVKESK. V lost 0 bases to trimming and J lost 6 bases, with 15 bases between them. CDR3 length: 16 residues. This chain's CDR3 is CASSQDRGLITNEQFF. The CDR3 bases are TGTGCCAGCAGCCAAGATCGGGGACTCATTACCAATGAGCAGTTCTTC.